Reported below is one TCR gamma chain. This clone was observed a handful of times. Its antigen specificity is not known. It differs at one base from a far larger clone, so likely a read error. The protocol used for the library was RT-PCR. TCRdb lists the instrument as Illumina MiSeq. Clonotypes were called again by TCRdb from the public reads via CATT, and duplicate nucleotide sequences were then merged into one entry. This sample gives 350 to 450 gamma-chain clones in total; approximately 2.2% of them show up just once. The top ten clones comprise 30% to 45% of the sample. From the germline V gene, CDR1 is EGSNGY and CDR2 is YDSYNSKV. The cysteine opens and the phenylalanine closes a CDR3 of 14 amino acids. Only the CDR3 region is kept as DNA, spanning 42 bases read in frame from base 1. At the junction V is shortened by 4 bases and J by 4 bases; bases outside the gene matches: 10. This sample is part of a study of gamma-delta T cells after stem cell transplantation (dated by TCRdb to about 2016).

Sequencing was performed on gamma-delta T cells. The receptor chain draws on TRGV2 and TRGJ1 or TRGJ2. This clonotype was sampled from a human donor. It is not recorded whose cells these are; they may come from a transplant donor. The nucleotides read TGTGCCACCTGGGATGGGGCGGGGTATTATAAGAAACTCTTT. Its amino acids are CATWDGAGYYKKLF.